The 8 T cell receptor beta chains reported below all come from one sample, sequenced in a study of T cells after posttransplantation cyclophosphamide. Sequencing used immunoSEQ multiplex PCR; TCRdb keeps in-frame clones, though not all of them. The sample holds approximately 39,000 clones, and no clone turns up only once. Sequencing was carried out using PBMCs. The source is a man aged 50 to 60 in good health, CMV-negative, and a related stem cell transplant donor.

This clone was recorded many times. The chain links TRBV5-1 to TRBJ2-1, with a tentative D call TRBD2 (7 bases). The germline V gene encodes CDR1 SGHRS and CDR2 YFSETQ. V lost 2 bases to trimming and J lost 10 bases, with 16 bases between them. This CDR3 is 14 amino acids long. CDR3 region: CASSFPQAGQEQFF. CDR3 sequence (DNA): TGCGCCAGCAGCTTCCCGCAAGCGGGACAAGAGCAGTTCTTC.

This clone was seen repeatedly, ten times or more. The gene calls are TRBV5-1 and TRBJ2-1; 12 bases agree with TRBD2. V gave up 5 bases and J gave up 4 bases; unmatched junction bases: 7. The CDR3 loop spans 16 amino acids. CDR1 is SGHRS and CDR2 is YFSETQ in the germline V gene. The CDR3 DNA reads TGCGCCAGCAGTTTCCTAGCGGGGGGGGATTACAATGAGCAGTTCTTC. Translating it yields CASSFLAGGDYNEQFF. Full variable domain (rest looked up from reference TRBV5-1 and TRBJ2-1): KAGVTQTPRYLIKTRGQQVTLSCSPISGHRSVSWYQQTPGQGLQFLFEYFSETQRNKGNFPGRFSGRQFSNSRSEMNVSTLELGDSALYLCASSFLAGGDYNEQFFGPGTRLTVL.

This clone was detected a few times. The rearrangement joins TRBV11-2 to TRBJ2-2; 9 bases are a match to TRBD1. V shed 6 bases, J shed 8 bases, and the junction held 7 bases outside the gene matches. There are 14 residues in the CDR3. Per germline, CDR1 SGHAT and CDR2 FQNNGV. CDR3 protein: CASSYGQGRGELFF. The CDR3 coding sequence is TGTGCCAGCAGTTATGGACAGGGGCGTGGGGAGCTGTTTTTT.

This clone was seen repeatedly, ten times or more. The V gene is TRBV7-3, the J gene TRBJ2-3, with a weak D call TRBD2 (5 bases). The CDR3 contains 13 residues. Per the germline V gene, CDR1 is SGHTA and CDR2 is FQGTGA. V lost 9 bases to trimming and J lost 0 bases, with 10 bases between them. The CDR3 DNA is TGTGCCAGACGGGGTCAGAGCACAGATACGCAGTATTTT. Protein: CARRGQSTDTQYF.

This clone was observed many times. The J gene is TRBJ2-7, the V gene TRBV7-3; perhaps TRBD2 as D (6 bases). This CDR3 spans 14 amino acids. Germline V gene data show CDR1 as SGHTA and CDR2 as FQGTGA. Trimming removed 6 bases at V and 4 bases at J, with 16 bases between. CDR3 nucleotide sequence: TGTGCCAGCAGGTTGGACTACACGGTGTACGAGCAGTACTTC. Encoded protein: CASRLDYTVYEQYF. Supplemented by reference TRBV7-3 and TRBJ2-7, the full variable domain reads GAGVSQTPSNKVTEKGKYVELRCDPISGHTALYWYRQSLGQGPEFLIYFQGTGAADDSGLPNDRFFAVRPEGSVSTLKIQRTERGDSAVYLCASRLDYTVYEQYFGPGTRLTVT.

This clone was detected many times. The gene calls are TRBV2 and TRBJ2-7; 8 nucleotides align to TRBD1. V trimming: 6 bases; J trimming: 11 bases; junction bases outside the gene matches: 12. CDR3 size: 13 residues. Germline values: CDR1 SNHLY, CDR2 FYNNEI. The CDR3 loop is CASRMGDRRGKYF. The CDR3 nucleotides read TGTGCCAGCAGGATGGGGGACAGGCGTGGGAAGTACTTC.

This clone was seen ten or more times. V gene TRBV15 combines with J gene TRBJ1-1; D remains unclear. The V gene's germline CDR1 is LNHNV and CDR2 YYDKDF (reference sequence). Trimming removed 4 bases at V and 2 bases at J, with 8 bases between. The CDR3 runs 13 residues. The CDR3 region has the DNA TGTGCCACCAGCACCCGTAGTAACACTGAAGCTTTCTTT. Its protein is CATSTRSNTEAFF.

This clone was picked up many times. The genes are TRBV11-2 and TRBJ1-2; 7 bases align to TRBD1. From germline, CDR1 is SGHAT and CDR2 FQNNGV. The junction had 5 bases not matched to a gene; V was cut back by 8 bases and J by 5 bases. The CDR3 has 12 amino acids. The CDR3 DNA reads TGTGCCAGCGCAAAGACAGGGTATGGCTACACCTTC. Protein product: CASAKTGYGYTF.